The sequence of this T cell receptor (beta chain) was determined in a study of T-cell reconstitution after alpha-beta-depleted transplantation in children. In regard to this clonotype: Its matching antigen is unknown.

CDR3 length: 14 amino acids. V was clipped by 1 base and J by 6 bases, with 13 bases between them. Germline assignment: CDR1 MDHEN and CDR2 SYDVKM. TCRbeta library construction was performed incorporating unique molecular identifiers. Using its own MiXCR run on the PCR reads, TCRdb lists one record per CDR3 protein. The sample lists 350,000 to 500,000 distinct CDR3 sequences; 43% were seen once. Study observations and caveats: For some patients, TCRbeta diversity was high at day 60 because of recipient T cells and thymic progenitors that survived. From newly produced T cells came most of the T-cell counts and diversity one year after transplant. Reports say that about two months after transplant, the alpha-beta T cells came out of several hundred graft clones that had expanded.

Material: PBMCs, obtained before TCRalphabeta/CD19-depleted stem cell transplant. The clonotype comes from a girl aged 2 to 10 with aplastic anemia, due to receive a stem cell transplant. The chain joins TRBV28 to TRBJ2-7, with D hard to call. The DNA of the CDR3 is TGTGCCAGCAGTTTATCTAATTCTATCTCCGAGCAGTACTTC. This encodes CASSLSNSISEQYF.